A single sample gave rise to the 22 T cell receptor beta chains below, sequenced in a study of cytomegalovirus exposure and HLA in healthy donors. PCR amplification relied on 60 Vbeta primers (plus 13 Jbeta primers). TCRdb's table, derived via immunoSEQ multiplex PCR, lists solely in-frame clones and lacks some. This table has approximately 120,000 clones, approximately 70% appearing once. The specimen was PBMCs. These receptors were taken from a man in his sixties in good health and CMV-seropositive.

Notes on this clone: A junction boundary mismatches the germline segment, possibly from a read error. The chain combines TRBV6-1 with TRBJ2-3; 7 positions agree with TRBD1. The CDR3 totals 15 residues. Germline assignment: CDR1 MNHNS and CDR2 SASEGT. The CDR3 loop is CATSEVGQSTDTQYF. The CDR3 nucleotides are TGTGCCACCAGTGAAGTGGGACAGAGCACAGATACGCAGTATTTT.

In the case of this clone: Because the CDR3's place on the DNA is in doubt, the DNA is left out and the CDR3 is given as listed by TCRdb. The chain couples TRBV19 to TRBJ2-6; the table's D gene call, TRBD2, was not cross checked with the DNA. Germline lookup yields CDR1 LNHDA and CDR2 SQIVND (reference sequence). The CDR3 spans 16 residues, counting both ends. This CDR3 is CASSTPWGRGANVLPF.

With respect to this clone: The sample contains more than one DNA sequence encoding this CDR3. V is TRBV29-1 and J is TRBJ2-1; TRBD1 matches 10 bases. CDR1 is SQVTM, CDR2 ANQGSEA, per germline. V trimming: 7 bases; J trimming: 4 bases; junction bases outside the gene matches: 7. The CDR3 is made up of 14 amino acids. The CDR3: CSAMTGGGYNEQFF. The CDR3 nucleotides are TGCAGCGCTATGACAGGGGGCGGGTACAATGAGCAGTTCTTC.

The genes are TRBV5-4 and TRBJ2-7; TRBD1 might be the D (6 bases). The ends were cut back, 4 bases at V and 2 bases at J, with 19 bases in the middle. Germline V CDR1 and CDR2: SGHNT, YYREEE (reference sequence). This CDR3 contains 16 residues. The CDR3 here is CASSPPGQMSTYEQYF. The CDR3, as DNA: TGTGCCAGCAGCCCCCCTGGACAGATGAGTACCTACGAGCAGTACTTC.

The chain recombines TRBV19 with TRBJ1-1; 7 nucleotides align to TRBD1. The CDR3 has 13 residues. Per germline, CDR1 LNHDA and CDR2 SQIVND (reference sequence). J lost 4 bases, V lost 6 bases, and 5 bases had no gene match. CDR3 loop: CASSSQGITEAFF. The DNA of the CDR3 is TGTGCCAGTAGCTCACAGGGGATCACTGAAGCTTTCTTT.

The CDR3: CASSYQGSGNTIYF. As DNA, the CDR3 is TGTGCCAGCAGTTACCAGGGCTCTGGAAACACCATATATTTT. This chain links TRBV28 with TRBJ1-3; maybe TRBD1 (5 bases). The CDR3 runs 14 residues. Looked up from germline, CDR1 is MDHEN and CDR2 is SYDVKM. Trimming removed 4 bases at V and 0 bases at J, with 7 bases between.

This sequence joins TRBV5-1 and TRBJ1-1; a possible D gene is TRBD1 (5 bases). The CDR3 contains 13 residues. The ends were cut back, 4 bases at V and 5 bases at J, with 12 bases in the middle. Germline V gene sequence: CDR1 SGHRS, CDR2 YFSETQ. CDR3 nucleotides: TGCGCCAGCAGCACCGCGGGGCGGACTGAAGCTTTCTTT. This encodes CASSTAGRTEAFF.

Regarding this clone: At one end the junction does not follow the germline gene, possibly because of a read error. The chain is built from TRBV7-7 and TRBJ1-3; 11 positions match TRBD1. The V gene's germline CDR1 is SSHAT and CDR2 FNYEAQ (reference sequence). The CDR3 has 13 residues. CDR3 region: CASSLGTGGTIYF. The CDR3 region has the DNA TGTGCTAGCAGCTTAGGGACAGGGGGCACCATATATTTT.

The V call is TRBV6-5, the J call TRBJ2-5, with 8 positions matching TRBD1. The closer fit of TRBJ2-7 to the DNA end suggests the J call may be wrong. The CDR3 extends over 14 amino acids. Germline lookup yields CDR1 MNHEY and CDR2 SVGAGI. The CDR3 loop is CASIPQGGPYEQYF. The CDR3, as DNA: TGTGCCAGCATCCCACAGGGGGGCCCCTACGAGCAGTACTTC.

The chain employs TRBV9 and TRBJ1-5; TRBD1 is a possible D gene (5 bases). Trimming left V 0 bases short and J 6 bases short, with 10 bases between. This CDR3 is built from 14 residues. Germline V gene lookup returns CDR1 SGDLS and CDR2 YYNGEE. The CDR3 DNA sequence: TGTGCCAGCAGCGTAGATGGGGCGCGTCAGCCCCAGCATTTT. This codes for CASSVDGARQPQHF. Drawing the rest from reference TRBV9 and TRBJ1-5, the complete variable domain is DSGVTQTPKHLITATGQRVTLRCSPRSGDLSVYWYQQSLDQGLQFLIQYYNGEERAKGNILERFSAQQFPDLHSELNLSSLELGDSALYFCASSVDGARQPQHFGDGTRLSIL.

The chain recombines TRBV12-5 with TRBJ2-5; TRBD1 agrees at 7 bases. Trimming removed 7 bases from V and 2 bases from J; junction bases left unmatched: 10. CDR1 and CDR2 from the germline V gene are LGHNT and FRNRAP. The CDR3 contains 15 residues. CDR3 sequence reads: CASATTSGQQETQYF. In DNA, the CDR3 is TGTGCTAGTGCCACGACCTCGGGACAGCAAGAGACCCAGTACTTC. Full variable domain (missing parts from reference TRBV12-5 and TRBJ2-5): DARVTQTPRHKVTEMGQEVTMRCQPILGHNTVFWYRQTMMQGLELLAYFRNRAPLDDSGMPKDRFSAEMPDATLATLKIQPSEPRDSAVYFCASATTSGQQETQYFGPGTRLLVL.

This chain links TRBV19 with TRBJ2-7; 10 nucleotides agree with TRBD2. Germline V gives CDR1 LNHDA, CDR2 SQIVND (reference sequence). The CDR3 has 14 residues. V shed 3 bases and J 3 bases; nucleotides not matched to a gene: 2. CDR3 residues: CASSISSGSYEQYF. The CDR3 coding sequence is TGTGCCAGTAGTATTTCTAGCGGGAGCTACGAGCAGTACTTC.

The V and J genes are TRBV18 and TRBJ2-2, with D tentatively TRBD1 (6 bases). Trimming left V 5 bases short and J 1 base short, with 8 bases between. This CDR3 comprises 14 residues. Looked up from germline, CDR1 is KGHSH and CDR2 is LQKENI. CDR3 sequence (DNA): TGTGCCAGCTCAGAACAGGGGAACACCGGGGAGCTGTTTTTT. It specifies CASSEQGNTGELFF.

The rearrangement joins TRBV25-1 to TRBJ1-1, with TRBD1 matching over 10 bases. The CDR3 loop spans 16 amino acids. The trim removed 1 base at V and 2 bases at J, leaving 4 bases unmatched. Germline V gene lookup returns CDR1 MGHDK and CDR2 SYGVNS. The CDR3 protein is CASSEWGTGENTEAFF. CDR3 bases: TGTGCCAGCAGTGAATGGGGGACAGGGGAAAACACTGAAGCTTTCTTT.

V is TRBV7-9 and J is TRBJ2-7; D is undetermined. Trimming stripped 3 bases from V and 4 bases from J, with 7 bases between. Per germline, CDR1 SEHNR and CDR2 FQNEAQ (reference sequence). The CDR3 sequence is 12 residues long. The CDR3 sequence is CASSLTSYEQYF. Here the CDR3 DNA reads TGTGCCAGCAGCTTGACAAGTTACGAGCAGTACTTC. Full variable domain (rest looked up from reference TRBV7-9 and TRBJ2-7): DTGVSQNPRHKITKRGQNVTFRCDPISEHNRLYWYRQTLGQGPEFLTYFQNEAQLEKSRLLSDRFSAERPKGSFSTLEIQRTEQGDSAMYLCASSLTSYEQYFGPGTRLTVT.

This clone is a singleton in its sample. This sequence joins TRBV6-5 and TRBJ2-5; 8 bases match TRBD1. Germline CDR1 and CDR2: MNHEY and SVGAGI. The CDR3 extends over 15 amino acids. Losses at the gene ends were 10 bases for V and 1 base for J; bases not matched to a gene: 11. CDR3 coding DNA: TGTGCCACCCAGACAGGGGCGATACCCCAAGAGACCCAGTACTTC. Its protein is CATQTGAIPQETQYF.

CDR3 residues: CASSFLGQGSNSPLHF. The DNA of the CDR3 is TGTGCCAGCAGCTTCCTGGGACAGGGGAGCAATTCACCCCTCCACTTT. This chain connects TRBV14 to TRBJ1-6; 10 bases match TRBD1. V dropped 5 bases and J dropped 7; count of bases not matched to a gene: 8. This CDR3 has 16 residues. Germline V CDR1 and CDR2: SGHDN, FVKESK.

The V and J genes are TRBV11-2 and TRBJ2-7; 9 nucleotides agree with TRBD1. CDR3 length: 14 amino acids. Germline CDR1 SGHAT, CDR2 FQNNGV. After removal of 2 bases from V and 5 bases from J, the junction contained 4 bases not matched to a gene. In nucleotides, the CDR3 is TGTGCCAGCAGCTTACGGACAGGGGCTCACGAGCAGTACTTC. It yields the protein CASSLRTGAHEQYF. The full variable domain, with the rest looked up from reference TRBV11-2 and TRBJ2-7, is EAGVAQSPRYKIIEKRQSVAFWCNPISGHATLYWYQQILGQGPKLLIQFQNNGVVDDSQLPKDRFSAERLKGVDSTLKIQPAKLEDSAVYLCASSLRTGAHEQYFGPGTRLTVT.

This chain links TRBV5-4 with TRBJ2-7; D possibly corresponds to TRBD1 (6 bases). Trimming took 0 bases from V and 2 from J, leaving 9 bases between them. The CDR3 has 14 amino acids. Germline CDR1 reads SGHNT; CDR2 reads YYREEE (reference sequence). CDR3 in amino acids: CASSLAGGPYEQYF. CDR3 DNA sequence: TGTGCCAGCAGCTTGGCTGGGGGCCCCTACGAGCAGTACTTC. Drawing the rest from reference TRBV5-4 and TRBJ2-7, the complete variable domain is ETGVTQSPTHLIKTRGQQVTLRCSSQSGHNTVSWYQQALGQGPQFIFQYYREEENGRGNFPPRFSGLQFPNYSSELNVNALELDDSALYLCASSLAGGPYEQYFGPGTRLTVT.

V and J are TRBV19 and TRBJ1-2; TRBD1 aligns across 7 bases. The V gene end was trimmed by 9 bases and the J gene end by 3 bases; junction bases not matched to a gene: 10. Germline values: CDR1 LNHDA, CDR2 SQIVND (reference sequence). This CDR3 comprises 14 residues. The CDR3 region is CASVGTAGYYGYTF. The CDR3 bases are TGTGCCAGCGTGGGGACAGCCGGATACTATGGCTACACCTTC.

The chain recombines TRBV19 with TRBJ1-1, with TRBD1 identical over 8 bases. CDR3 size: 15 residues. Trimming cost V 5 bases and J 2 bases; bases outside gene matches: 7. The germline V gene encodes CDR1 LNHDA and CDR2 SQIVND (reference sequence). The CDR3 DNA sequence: TGTGCCAGTAGTCAGGGACAGGATCCCAACACTGAAGCTTTCTTT. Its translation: CASSQGQDPNTEAFF.

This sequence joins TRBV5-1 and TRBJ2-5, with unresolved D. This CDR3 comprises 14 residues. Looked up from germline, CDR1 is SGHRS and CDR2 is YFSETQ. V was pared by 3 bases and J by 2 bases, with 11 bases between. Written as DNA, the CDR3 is TGCGCCAGCAGCTCTTTAGACGGGCAAGAGACCCAGTACTTC. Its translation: CASSSLDGQETQYF. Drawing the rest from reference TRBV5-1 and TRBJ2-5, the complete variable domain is KAGVTQTPRYLIKTRGQQVTLSCSPISGHRSVSWYQQTPGQGLQFLFEYFSETQRNKGNFPGRFSGRQFSNSRSEMNVSTLELGDSALYLCASSSLDGQETQYFGPGTRLLVL.